The 23 T cell receptor beta chains reported below all come from one sample, sequenced in a study of neurological immune-mediated disorders. TCRdb fed the 5' RACE reads into MiXCR, producing one record per CDR3 protein. This table holds 40,000 to 55,000 distinct CDR3 sequences, 4.5% to 7% found once. The sample comprised CD4+ T cells from blood. The receptor set was obtained from a young woman with multiple sclerosis.

This chain links TRBV5-1 with TRBJ2-6; unclear D gene. V lost 2 bases to trimming and J lost 1 base, with 10 bases between them. The CDR3 consists of 16 residues. CDR1 is SGHRS, CDR2 YFSETQ, per germline. Here the CDR3 DNA reads TGCGCCAGCAGCTTAGAGGTAGGGTCTGGGGCCAACGTCCTGACTTTC. This sequence encodes CASSLEVGSGANVLTF.

This clonotype was recorded at least ten times. The V call is TRBV5-6, the J call TRBJ2-4; D uncertain. The V and J ends lost 0 bases and 5 bases respectively, with 0 bases between them. Germline lookup yields CDR1 SGHDT and CDR2 YYEEEE. The CDR3 contains 11 residues. The CDR3 spells CASSLENIQYF. CDR3 nucleotides: TGTGCCAGCAGCTTGGAAAACATTCAGTACTTC.

This clonotype was seen repeatedly, ten times or more. J is TRBJ2-7 and V is TRBV20-1; TRBD2 matches at 11 bases. Per the germline V gene, CDR1 is DFQATT and CDR2 is SNEGSKA (reference sequence). The CDR3 consists of 15 residues. Germline trimming cut 3 bases from V and 2 bases from J; bases unmatched to any gene: 6. CDR3 amino acids: CSASSLAGATYEQYF. The CDR3 DNA reads as TGCAGTGCTAGTTCACTAGCGGGGGCAACCTACGAGCAGTACTTC.

This clonotype was seen repeatedly, ten times or more. CDR3 protein: CASSWMTGGTEAFF. The CDR3 region has the DNA TGCGCCAGCAGCTGGATGACAGGGGGCACTGAAGCTTTCTTT. This chain links TRBV5-1 with TRBJ1-1; TRBD1 agrees at 9 bases. The trim removed 3 bases at V and 4 bases at J, leaving 4 bases unmatched. Germline CDR1 reads SGHRS; CDR2 reads YFSETQ. The CDR3 is 14 residues long. Supplemented by reference TRBV5-1 and TRBJ1-1, the full variable domain reads KAGVTQTPRYLIKTRGQQVTLSCSPISGHRSVSWYQQTPGQGLQFLFEYFSETQRNKGNFPGRFSGRQFSNSRSEMNVSTLELGDSALYLCASSWMTGGTEAFFGQGTRLTVV.

This clonotype occurred many times. The rearrangement joins TRBV10-3 to TRBJ1-1, with D possibly matching TRBD1 (5 bases). CDR3 length: 15 residues. Germline V gene sequence: CDR1 ENHRY, CDR2 SYGVKD. V lost 2 bases, J lost 0 bases, and 10 bases lay in between. The CDR3 DNA is TGTGCCATCAGTGAGCGGGGCTTGTTGAACACTGAAGCTTTCTTT. It codes for CAISERGLLNTEAFF.

This clonotype was seen only a few times. The V call is TRBV19, the J call TRBJ2-1, with D perhaps given as TRBD1 or TRBD2 (5 bases each). CDR1 and CDR2 from the germline V gene are LNHDA and SQIVND (reference sequence). This CDR3 comprises 17 residues. V lost 0 bases to trimming and J lost 4 bases, with 16 bases between them. CDR3 in DNA: TGTGCCAGTAGTATAGATTCCCAGGGAGTTCTGTACAATGAGCAGTTCTTC. This translates into CASSIDSQGVLYNEQFF.

This clonotype has at least ten counts. The CDR3 reads CASLGTGSGSNQPQHF. The CDR3 nucleotides read TGTGCCAGCTTGGGTACGGGGTCAGGTAGCAATCAGCCCCAGCATTTT. The chain uses TRBV6-1 and TRBJ1-5; D call uncertain. CDR1 is MNHNS, CDR2 SASEGT, per germline. This CDR3 contains 16 residues. Trimming removed 8 bases from V and 0 bases from J, with 17 bases in between.

This clonotype was found many times. The V call is TRBV2, the J call TRBJ2-7; D not certain. Germline V gene data show CDR1 as SNHLY and CDR2 as FYNNEI. Trimming took off 5 bases at V and 3 bases at J, with 11 bases between the two ends. The CDR3 totals 13 residues. CDR3 nucleotides: TGTGCCAGCAGTCGGCATTCGAGCTACGAGCAGTACTTC. Translating gives CASSRHSSYEQYF.

This clonotype was observed at least ten times. The chain joins TRBV12-3 or TRBV12-4 to TRBJ2-6; 7 bases map to TRBD1. V dropped 3 bases and J dropped 1; count of bases not matched to a gene: 12. This CDR3 contains 19 residues. The CDR3 sequence: CASSFLTGRFGSGANVLTF. The CDR3 DNA reads TGTGCCAGCAGTTTTTTGACAGGGCGTTTTGGGTCTGGGGCCAACGTCCTGACTTTC.

This clonotype showed up many times. The chain links TRBV11-2 to TRBJ2-1; maybe TRBD2 (5 bases). From germline, CDR1 is SGHAT and CDR2 FQNNGV. The CDR3 is made up of 17 amino acids. The V end lost 6 bases, the J end lost 2 bases, and 20 bases lay between the germline ends. CDR3 bases: TGTGCCAGCAGTTTTACTGGGTCCGGGATTACCTACAATGAGCAGTTCTTC. Amino acids: CASSFTGSGITYNEQFF. Variable domain in full (rest from reference TRBV11-2 and TRBJ2-1): EAGVAQSPRYKIIEKRQSVAFWCNPISGHATLYWYQQILGQGPKLLIQFQNNGVVDDSQLPKDRFSAERLKGVDSTLKIQPAKLEDSAVYLCASSFTGSGITYNEQFFGPGTRLTVL.

This clonotype appeared many times. The chain is built from TRBV5-1 and TRBJ1-1; tentatively, D is TRBD1 (5 bases). Germline loops: CDR1 SGHRS, CDR2 YFSETQ. Deletions cut 1 base from V and 3 bases from J, with 10 bases between. CDR3 length: 14 amino acids. DNA for the CDR3: TGCGCCAGCAGCTTGTTTGGGGACCACACTGAAGCTTTCTTT. Amino acids: CASSLFGDHTEAFF. The full variable domain, in which reference TRBV5-1 and TRBJ1-1 provide the parts outside the CDR3, is KAGVTQTPRYLIKTRGQQVTLSCSPISGHRSVSWYQQTPGQGLQFLFEYFSETQRNKGNFPGRFSGRQFSNSRSEMNVSTLELGDSALYLCASSLFGDHTEAFFGQGTRLTVV.

This clonotype was picked up many times. The V and J genes are TRBV6-6 and TRBJ1-1, with a weak D call TRBD1 (5 bases). The V and J ends lost 6 bases and 10 bases respectively, with 12 bases between them. Per germline, CDR1 MNHNY and CDR2 SVGAGI (reference sequence). The length of the CDR3 is 11 residues. The CDR3 nucleotides are TGTGCCAGCAGACGGCGGGACCCAGCTTTCTTT. This codes for CASRRRDPAFF.

There are many counts of this clonotype. The chain carries TRBV5-5 and TRBJ1-2; 7 nucleotides match TRBD1. The CDR3 has 16 amino acids. V shed 4 bases, J shed 0 bases, and the junction held 9 bases outside the gene matches. Germline V gene sequence: CDR1 SGHKS, CDR2 YYEKEE (reference sequence). Written as DNA, the CDR3 is TGTGCCAGCAGCCTCCAGACAGGGATCGCTAACTATGGCTACACCTTC. It specifies CASSLQTGIANYGYTF.

This clonotype has a count of ten or more. The rearrangement links TRBV12-3 or TRBV12-4 to TRBJ2-5; 8 bases are a match to TRBD1. The CDR3 consists of 17 residues. Losses at the gene ends were 1 base for V and 1 base for J; bases not matched to a gene: 8. The CDR3 nucleotides are TGTGCCAGCAGTTTAGTTGTGGGGACAGGAGGCCAAGAGACCCAGTACTTC. Amino acid sequence: CASSLVVGTGGQETQYF.

This sequence joins TRBV6-4 and TRBJ2-1; 7 positions match TRBD1. Per germline, CDR1 MRHNA and CDR2 SNTAGT. The CDR3 sequence is 16 residues long. With V trimmed by 7 bases and J by 0 bases, 9 bases remained unmatched. CDR3: CASTPRGQSSYNEQFF. CDR3 DNA sequence: TGTGCCAGCACTCCTCGGGGACAGAGCTCCTACAATGAGCAGTTCTTC.

This clonotype was seen ten or more times. The CDR3 region has the DNA TGTGCCAGCAGCATTGGACTAGGCGGGCTGTTTTTT. This gives the protein CASSIGLGGLFF. The chain couples TRBV7-2 to TRBJ2-2, with TRBD2 matching 7 bases. This CDR3 is built from 12 residues. Per the germline V gene, CDR1 is SGHTA and CDR2 is FQGNSA. The J segment lost 13 bases and the V segment lost 5 bases, leaving 7 bases of the junction unmatched.

This clonotype was picked up many times. J is TRBJ1-4 and V is TRBV29-1; no clear D. V was pared by 4 bases and J by 7 bases, with 13 bases between. The CDR3 length is 13 residues. Germline CDR1 reads SQVTM; CDR2 reads ANQGSEA. CDR3 nucleotide sequence: TGCAGCGTTGTAGGCGGGTCTGCTGAAAAACTGTTTTTT. Protein sequence: CSVVGGSAEKLFF. Filled out from reference TRBV29-1 and TRBJ1-4, the complete variable domain reads SAVISQKPSRDICQRGTSLTIQCQVDSQVTMMFWYRQQPGQSLTLIATANQGSEATYESGFVIDKFPISRPNLTFSTLTVSNMSPEDSSIYLCSVVGGSAEKLFFGSGTQLSVL.

The table lists this clonotype with many counts. The rearrangement uses TRBV25-1 and TRBJ2-6, with D possibly called TRBD1 or TRBD2 (5 bases each). V lost 2 bases and J 0 bases, leaving 11 bases between the germline ends. Germline V gives CDR1 MGHDK, CDR2 SYGVNS. The CDR3 totals 17 residues. The CDR3 nucleotides read TGTGCCAGCAGTGAAGCGTGGGGACGCTCTGGGGCCAACGTCCTGACTTTC. Its protein product is CASSEAWGRSGANVLTF.

In its sample, this clonotype was seen many times. The chain has TRBV28 and TRBJ1-5; tentative D call: TRBD1 (6 bases). CDR3 length equals 14 residues. Trimming shortened V by 2 bases and J by 7 bases, and 12 bases separated the two germline ends. In germline, CDR1 is MDHEN, CDR2 SYDVKM. CDR3 nucleotides: TGTGCCAGCAGTTTAACAGGGAGGGAGCAGCCCCAGCATTTT. This encodes CASSLTGREQPQHF. Full variable domain (outside the CDR3, taken from reference TRBV28 and TRBJ1-5): DVKVTQSSRYLVKRTGEKVFLECVQDMDHENMFWYRQDPGLGLRLIYFSYDVKMKEKGDIPEGYSVSREKKERFSLILESASTNQTSMYLCASSLTGREQPQHFGDGTRLSIL.

This clonotype was seen ten or more times. This rearrangement joins TRBV25-1 to TRBJ1-1, with D perhaps TRBD1 (6 bases). The germline V gene encodes CDR1 MGHDK and CDR2 SYGVNS. There are 16 residues in the CDR3. Trimming pared 5 bases from V and 1 base from J, leaving 17 bases between. The CDR3: CASSRVGTSPNTEAFF. The CDR3 DNA reads TGTGCCAGCAGTCGGGTCGGGACAAGCCCGAACACTGAAGCTTTCTTT.

This clonotype was counted ten times or more. The V and J genes are TRBV11-2 and TRBJ2-2; TRBD1 aligns across 7 bases. J lost 2 bases, V lost 3 bases, and 6 bases had no gene match. Germline CDR1 SGHAT, CDR2 FQNNGV. This CDR3 is 16 amino acids long. Here the CDR3 DNA reads TGTGCCAGCAGCTTGAACAGGGGTATAAACACCGGGGAGCTGTTTTTT. Amino acids: CASSLNRGINTGELFF.

This clonotype was detected many times. The chain carries TRBV28 and TRBJ2-3; D is unclear. The CDR3 covers 12 residues. Germline V gives CDR1 MDHEN, CDR2 SYDVKM. The V gene lost 8 bases and the J gene lost 3 bases, with 9 bases spanning the gap. CDR3 region: CASHSGTDTQYF. The CDR3 bases are TGTGCCAGCCATTCAGGTACAGATACGCAGTATTTT.

This clonotype was recorded once. V usage is TRBV9 and J usage is TRBJ2-1; tentative D call: TRBD2 (5 bases). Germline CDR1 is SGDLS and CDR2 is YYNGEE. Between the trimmed V and J ends, which lost 0 bases and 0 bases, there was a span of 22 bases. The CDR3 loop spans 20 amino acids. CDR3 protein: CASSVEGGPPRGSSYNEQFF. CDR3 DNA sequence: TGTGCCAGCAGCGTAGAGGGCGGGCCACCCCGAGGAAGCTCCTACAATGAGCAGTTCTTC.